This T cell receptor (beta chain) was recovered during a study of T cells in Graves' hyperthyroidism and ophthalmopathy. The diagnostic basis comprised clinical symptoms, serum thyroxine and TRAb, thyroid ultrasound and orbital computed tomography. The PBMCs were taken from approximately 9 ml of fresh peripheral blood. Amplified TCR beta CDR3 regions came from RNA transcripts. First-round RT-PCR with HTBI primers amplified the TCR CDR3 region. TCRdb recomputed calls from the multiplex PCR reads with MiXCR, one row per CDR3 protein. The sample yields hundreds of thousands of distinct CDR3 sequences, just under 25% seen once. Per the germline V gene, CDR1 is MDHEN and CDR2 is SYDVKM. Trimming shortened V by 5 bases and J by 4 bases, and 8 bases separated the two germline ends. The CDR3 length is 12 residues. Overall study findings and caveats: Ophthalmopathy got predicted by the model a median 6.5 months before its onset.

This clonotype was counted between two and nine times. Its target is unknown. This receptor was taken from a man in his fifties with Graves' hyperthyroidism. The J gene is TRBJ1-2, the V gene TRBV28; maybe TRBD1 (5 bases). The sample consisted of blood. The CDR3: CASSPRAYGYTF. The CDR3, as DNA: TGTGCCAGCAGTCCCAGGGCCTATGGCTACACCTTC.